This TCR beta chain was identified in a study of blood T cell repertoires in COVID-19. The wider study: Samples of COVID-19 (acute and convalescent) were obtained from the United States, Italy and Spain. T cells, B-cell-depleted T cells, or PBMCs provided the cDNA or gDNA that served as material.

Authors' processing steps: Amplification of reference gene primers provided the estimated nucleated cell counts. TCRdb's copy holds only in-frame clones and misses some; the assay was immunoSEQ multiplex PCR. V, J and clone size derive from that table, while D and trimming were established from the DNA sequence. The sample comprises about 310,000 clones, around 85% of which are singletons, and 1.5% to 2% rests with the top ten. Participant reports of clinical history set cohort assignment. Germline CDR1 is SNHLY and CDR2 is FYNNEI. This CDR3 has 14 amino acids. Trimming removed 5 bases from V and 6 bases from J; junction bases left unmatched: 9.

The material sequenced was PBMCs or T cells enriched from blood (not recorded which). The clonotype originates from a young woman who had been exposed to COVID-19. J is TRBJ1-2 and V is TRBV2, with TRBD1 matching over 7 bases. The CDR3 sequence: CASSPQTGKDGYTF. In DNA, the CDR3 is TGTGCCAGCAGTCCTCAGACAGGGAAGGATGGCTACACCTTC.